What follows are 22 T cell receptor beta chains derived from one specimen sequenced in a study of cytomegalovirus exposure and HLA in healthy donors. It was with 60 Vbeta and 13 Jbeta primers that the PCR ran. Using immunoSEQ multiplex PCR, the repertoire was profiled, and TCRdb retains in-frame clones only, with some absent. The data show approximately 120,000 clones, 60% to 75% seen once. The sequenced sample consisted of PBMCs. The source is a woman aged 45 to 65 in good health and CMV-seropositive.

The chain joins TRBV7-3 to TRBJ2-2; D may be TRBD1 (6 bases). This CDR3 is 19 amino acids long. Between the trimmed V and J ends, which lost 5 bases and 4 bases, there was a span of 26 bases. Germline V CDR1 and CDR2: SGHTA, FQGTGA. The CDR3 DNA sequence: TGTGCCAGCAGCCTCTACCCCGATGTCGTAGGGGGAGCCACCGGGGAGCTGTTTTTT. Its translation is CASSLYPDVVGGATGELFF.

This CDR3 reads CASSFQQGALEQYF. CDR3 nucleotide sequence: TGTGCCAGCAGCTTCCAACAGGGGGCGCTTGAGCAGTACTTC. The J gene is TRBJ2-7, the V gene TRBV5-8, with 9 bases fitting TRBD1. This CDR3 is 14 amino acids long. V trimming: 2 bases; J trimming: 7 bases; junction bases outside the gene matches: 7. Germline assignment: CDR1 SGHTS and CDR2 YDEGEE.

This clone turned up a few times. The chain has TRBV25-1 and TRBJ2-3; 9 nucleotides match TRBD2. Looked up from germline, CDR1 is MGHDK and CDR2 is SYGVNS. The ends lost 3 bases at V and 0 bases at J; junction bases unmatched: 4. CDR3 length equals 16 residues. CDR3 residues: CASSDDSGGSTDTQYF. The CDR3 region has the DNA TGTGCCAGCAGTGATGATAGCGGGGGAAGCACAGATACGCAGTATTTT.

V and J are TRBV18 and TRBJ2-5; TRBD1 agrees at 8 bases. Germline CDR1 and CDR2: KGHSH and LQKENI. Trimming took 6 bases from V and 11 from J; bases not matched to a gene: 17. The CDR3 has 15 amino acids. In nucleotides, the CDR3 is TGTGCCAGCTCCCACCCGGGACAGGAACGGTCGCAGCAGTACTTC. This codes for CASSHPGQERSQQYF.

V gene TRBV15 combines with J gene TRBJ2-7; D is ambiguous. The V end was cut by 4 bases, the J end by 5 bases, with 12 bases between. Germline V gene sequence: CDR1 LNHNV, CDR2 YYDKDF (reference sequence). The CDR3 runs to 13 residues. The CDR3 DNA reads as TGTGCCACCAGCAAAGTGGAAAGCGACGAGCAGTACTTC. Protein product: CATSKVESDEQYF. The entire variable domain, with the rest obtained from reference TRBV15 and TRBJ2-7, is as follows: DAMVIQNPRYQVTQFGKPVTLSCSQTLNHNVMYWYQQKSSQAPKLLFHYYDKDFNNEADTPDNFQSRRPNTSFCFLDIRSPGLGDTAMYLCATSKVESDEQYFGPGTRLTVT.

This clone was recorded once. The CDR3 region is CASSDRSGGAKDTQYF. The CDR3 DNA is TGCGCCAGCAGTGACCGTAGCGGGGGGGCAAAAGATACGCAGTATTTT. The genes are TRBV10-2 and TRBJ2-3; 11 bases line up with TRBD2. Germline CDR1 and CDR2: WSHSY and SAAADI. V was clipped by 3 bases and J by 5 bases; unmatched bases: 7. The CDR3 extends over 16 amino acids.

The genes are TRBV5-1 and TRBJ2-7; the D is unclear. The germline V and J ends were trimmed by 3 bases and 6 bases, with 10 bases remaining between them. The CDR3 spans 12 residues. Germline CDR1 SGHRS, CDR2 YFSETQ. This CDR3 is CASSYQAGEQYF. In DNA, the CDR3 is TGCGCCAGCAGCTATCAGGCTGGCGAGCAGTACTTC.

This chain links TRBV11-2 with TRBJ2-7, with 9 bases aligning to TRBD1. Germline CDR1 and CDR2: SGHAT and FQNNGV. The V segment lost 5 bases and the J segment 0 bases; nucleotides outside the gene matches: 5. This CDR3 is built from 15 residues. The DNA for the CDR3 is TGTGCCAGCAGCCGACCGGGACAGGGCTCCTACGAGCAGTACTTC. Amino acid sequence: CASSRPGQGSYEQYF.

J is TRBJ1-6 and V is TRBV10-2, with D perhaps matching TRBD1 (5 bases). The CDR3 has 15 amino acids. The ends were cut back, 8 bases at V and 0 bases at J, with 11 bases in the middle. In germline, CDR1 is WSHSY, CDR2 SAAADI. CDR3 DNA sequence: TGCGCCAGCCGGGACTTGGGCTCCTATAATTCACCCCTCCACTTT. It is translated as CASRDLGSYNSPLHF.

This clone was detected once. This chain joins TRBV14 and TRBJ2-1, with D perhaps TRBD2 (5 bases). Germline CDR1 reads SGHDN; CDR2 reads FVKESK. This CDR3 contains 13 residues. Trimming took 0 bases from V and 11 from J, leaving 11 bases between them. The CDR3, as DNA: TGTGCCAGCAGCCAAGAGGTCGGACTCAAGCAGTTCTTC. The encoded protein is CASSQEVGLKQFF.

This clone was detected a few times. V and J are TRBV6-5 and TRBJ1-2, with D perhaps matching TRBD1 (5 bases). CDR3 length: 13 amino acids. Trimming removed 0 bases at V and 6 bases at J, with 8 bases between. Per germline, CDR1 MNHEY and CDR2 SVGAGI. Here the CDR3 DNA reads TGTGCCAGCAGTTACTCCCCAGGGCATGGCTACACCTTC. Its translation: CASSYSPGHGYTF.

V is TRBV28 and J is TRBJ1-3; D possibly corresponds to TRBD1 (5 bases). Germline CDR1 reads MDHEN; CDR2 reads SYDVKM. V lost 7 bases to trimming and J lost 2 bases, with 12 bases between them. This CDR3 spans 14 amino acids. Written as DNA, the CDR3 is TGTGCCAGCACCCCAGGGCATACTGGAAACACCATATATTTT. It codes for CASTPGHTGNTIYF.

This clone was seen a few times. The chain links TRBV15 to TRBJ2-1; 7 bases line up with TRBD1. V was pared by 2 bases and J by 7 bases, with 5 bases of the junction left unmatched. CDR3 size: 14 residues. CDR1 and CDR2 (germline): LNHNV, YYDKDF (reference sequence). Here the CDR3 DNA reads TGTGCCACCAGCAGAATCACAGGGGTTAATGAGCAGTTCTTC. It translates to CATSRITGVNEQFF.

The chain employs TRBV18 and TRBJ2-7; TRBD1 matches 7 bases. V trimming: 5 bases; J trimming: 3 bases; junction bases outside the gene matches: 4. From germline, CDR1 is KGHSH and CDR2 LQKENI. There are 13 residues in the CDR3. CDR3 nucleotides: TGTGCCAGCTCAGGAGACAGGGACTACGAGCAGTACTTC. It encodes CASSGDRDYEQYF.

The chain is built from TRBV2 and TRBJ2-2, with D unresolved. The length of the CDR3 is 14 residues. CDR1 is SNHLY and CDR2 is FYNNEI in the germline V gene. V was pared by 7 bases and J by 4 bases, with 13 bases between. CDR3: CASIGGSGTGELFF. CDR3 DNA: TGTGCCAGCATCGGCGGTAGTGGCACCGGGGAGCTGTTTTTT.

The rearrangement links TRBV20-1 to TRBJ2-1; D gene unclear. The CDR3 sequence is 11 residues long. From germline, CDR1 is DFQATT and CDR2 SNEGSKA (reference sequence). The V and J ends lost 1 base and 5 bases respectively, with 3 bases between them. CDR3 sequence reads: CSARADNEQFF. The CDR3 nucleotides are TGCAGTGCTAGAGCAGACAATGAGCAGTTCTTC.

In this sample, this clone turned up once. The rearrangement links TRBV7-9 to TRBJ2-5, with a tentative D call TRBD1 (6 bases). CDR1 is SEHNR and CDR2 is FQNEAQ in the germline V gene (reference sequence). This CDR3 region has 18 residues. Trimming took 4 bases from V and 2 from J, leaving 23 bases between them. CDR3 in amino acids: CASSSTVGLGGTQETQYF. The DNA of the CDR3 is TGTGCCAGCAGCTCCACGGTGGGGCTTGGGGGCACACAAGAGACCCAGTACTTC.

V usage is TRBV6-4 and J usage is TRBJ2-1; D perhaps matches TRBD1 (6 bases). CDR1 is MRHNA, CDR2 SNTAGT, per germline. With 11 bases removed from V and 1 base from J, the gap between germline ends came to 15 bases. The CDR3 loop spans 14 amino acids. CDR3 bases: TGTGCCCCGTTCACAGGGAATTCCTACAATGAGCAGTTCTTC. Encoded protein: CAPFTGNSYNEQFF.

This clone showed up just a few times. V gene TRBV6-5 combines with J gene TRBJ2-7; 9 bases line up with TRBD2. There are 16 residues in the CDR3. V trimming: 2 bases; J trimming: 3 bases; junction bases outside the gene matches: 8. Germline CDR1 MNHEY, CDR2 SVGAGI. CDR3 in amino acids: CASSYGGASGVYEQYF. The DNA for the CDR3 is TGTGCCAGCAGTTACGGCGGGGCTAGCGGGGTCTACGAGCAGTACTTC.

The chain carries TRBV6-4 and TRBJ1-3; D uncertain. V gave up 1 base and J gave up 0 bases, with 7 bases separating them. This CDR3 has 15 amino acids. Germline values: CDR1 MRHNA, CDR2 SNTAGT. The CDR3 DNA follows: TGTGCCAGCAGTGACTTTAGGAGCTCTGGAAACACCATATATTTT. This sequence encodes CASSDFRSSGNTIYF.

The J gene is TRBJ1-1, the V gene TRBV18, with 7 bases aligning to TRBD1. CDR1 is KGHSH and CDR2 is LQKENI in the germline V gene. The CDR3 totals 14 residues. The V segment lost 6 bases and the J segment 0 bases; nucleotides outside the gene matches: 4. This chain's CDR3 is CASSRDSMNTEAFF. The CDR3, as DNA: TGTGCCAGCTCGAGGGACAGTATGAACACTGAAGCTTTCTTT.

V gene TRBV7-3 combines with J gene TRBJ2-1; the D gene is possibly TRBD1 (6 bases). The V end was cut by 4 bases, the J end by 6 bases, with 19 bases between. CDR3 length: 16 residues. CDR1 and CDR2 (germline): SGHTA, FQGTGA. The CDR3: CASSSLSALQGNEQFF. DNA for the CDR3: TGTGCCAGCAGCTCCCTCAGCGCTCTACAGGGCAATGAGCAGTTCTTC.